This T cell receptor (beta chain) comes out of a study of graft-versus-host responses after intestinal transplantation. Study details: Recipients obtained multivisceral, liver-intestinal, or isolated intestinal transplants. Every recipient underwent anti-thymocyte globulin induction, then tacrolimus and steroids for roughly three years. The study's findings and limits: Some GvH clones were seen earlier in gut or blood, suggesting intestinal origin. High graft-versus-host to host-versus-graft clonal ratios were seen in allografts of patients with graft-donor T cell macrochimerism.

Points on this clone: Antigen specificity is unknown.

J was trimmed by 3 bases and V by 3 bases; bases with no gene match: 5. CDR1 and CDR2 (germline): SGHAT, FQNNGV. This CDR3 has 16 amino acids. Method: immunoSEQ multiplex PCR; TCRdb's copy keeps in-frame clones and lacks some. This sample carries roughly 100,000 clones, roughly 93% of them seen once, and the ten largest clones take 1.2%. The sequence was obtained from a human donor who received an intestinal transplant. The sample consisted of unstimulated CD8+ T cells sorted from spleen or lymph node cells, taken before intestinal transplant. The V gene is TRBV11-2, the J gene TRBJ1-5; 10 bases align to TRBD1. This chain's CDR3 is CASSFRDRGHNQPQHF. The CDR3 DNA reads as TGTGCCAGCAGCTTCCGGGACAGGGGTCACAATCAGCCCCAGCATTTT. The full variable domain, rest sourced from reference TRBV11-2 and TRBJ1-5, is EAGVAQSPRYKIIEKRQSVAFWCNPISGHATLYWYQQILGQGPKLLIQFQNNGVVDDSQLPKDRFSAERLKGVDSTLKIQPAKLEDSAVYLCASSFRDRGHNQPQHFGDGTRLSIL.